This T cell receptor beta chain was found in a study of regulatory T cells in long-lasting Graves disease. The study, taken as a whole, reports: Limited samples may have lowered accuracy.

Per the germline V gene, CDR1 is LNHDA and CDR2 is SQIVND (reference sequence). Trimming took off 5 bases at V and 5 bases at J, with 13 bases between the two ends. The CDR3 contains 14 residues. In the case of this clonotype: The antigen remains unidentified.

The authors built TCR beta libraries using iRepertoire HTBI primers and Arm-PCR of CDR3 regions. TCRdb passed the multiplex PCR reads through MiXCR, listing each CDR3 protein once. Among around 500,000 distinct CDR3 sequences listed, roughly 16% were seen once. This sample's time point: newly diagnosed GD, antithyroid drugs for less than 3 months. Isolated PBMC RNA provided the starting material for the TCR library. This sample also appeared in a second study, on T cells in Graves' hyperthyroidism and ophthalmopathy. That paper notes: Among thyroid clonotypes expanded above 0.001, most also appeared in blood.

This chain joins TRBV19 and TRBJ2-1, with D possibly being TRBD1 (6 bases). This TCR derives from a woman aged 40 to 65 with Graves disease. The specimen was peripheral blood mononuclear cells (PBMCs), collected at new diagnosis, from a patient treated with antithyroid drugs. DNA for the CDR3: TGTGCCAGTAGTTTTATGGACAGAGACAATGAGCAGTTCTTC. This sequence encodes CASSFMDRDNEQFF.